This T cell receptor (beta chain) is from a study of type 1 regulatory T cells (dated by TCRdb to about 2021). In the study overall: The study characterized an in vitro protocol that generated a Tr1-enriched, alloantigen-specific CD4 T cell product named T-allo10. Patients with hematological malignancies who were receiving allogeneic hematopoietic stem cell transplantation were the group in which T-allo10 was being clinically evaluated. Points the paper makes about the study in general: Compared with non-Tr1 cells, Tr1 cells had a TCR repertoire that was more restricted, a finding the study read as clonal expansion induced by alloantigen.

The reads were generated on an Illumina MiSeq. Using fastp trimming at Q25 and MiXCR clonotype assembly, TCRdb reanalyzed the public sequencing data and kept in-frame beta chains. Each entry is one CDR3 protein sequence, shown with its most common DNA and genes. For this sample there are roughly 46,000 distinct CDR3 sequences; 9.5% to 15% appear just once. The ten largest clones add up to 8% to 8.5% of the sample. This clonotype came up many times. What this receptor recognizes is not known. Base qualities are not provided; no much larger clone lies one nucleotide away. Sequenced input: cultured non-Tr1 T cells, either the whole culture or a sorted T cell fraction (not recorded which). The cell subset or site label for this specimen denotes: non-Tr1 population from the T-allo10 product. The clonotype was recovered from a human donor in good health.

The base sequence is TGTGCCAGCAGCCTAAGAGGGACAGGGGTAGTCAGCTCCTACAATGAGCAGTTCTTC. Its translation is CASSLRGTGVVSSYNEQFF. The V and J segments used are TRBV12-3 or TRBV12-4 and TRBJ2-1; TRBD1 fits 10 bases in the junction. CDR3 length: 19 amino acids, cysteine to phenylalanine. The entry retains the CDR3 DNA only, 57 bases that are in frame from base 1. V ends up 6 bases short and J 0 bases short, with an unmatched junction base count of 14.